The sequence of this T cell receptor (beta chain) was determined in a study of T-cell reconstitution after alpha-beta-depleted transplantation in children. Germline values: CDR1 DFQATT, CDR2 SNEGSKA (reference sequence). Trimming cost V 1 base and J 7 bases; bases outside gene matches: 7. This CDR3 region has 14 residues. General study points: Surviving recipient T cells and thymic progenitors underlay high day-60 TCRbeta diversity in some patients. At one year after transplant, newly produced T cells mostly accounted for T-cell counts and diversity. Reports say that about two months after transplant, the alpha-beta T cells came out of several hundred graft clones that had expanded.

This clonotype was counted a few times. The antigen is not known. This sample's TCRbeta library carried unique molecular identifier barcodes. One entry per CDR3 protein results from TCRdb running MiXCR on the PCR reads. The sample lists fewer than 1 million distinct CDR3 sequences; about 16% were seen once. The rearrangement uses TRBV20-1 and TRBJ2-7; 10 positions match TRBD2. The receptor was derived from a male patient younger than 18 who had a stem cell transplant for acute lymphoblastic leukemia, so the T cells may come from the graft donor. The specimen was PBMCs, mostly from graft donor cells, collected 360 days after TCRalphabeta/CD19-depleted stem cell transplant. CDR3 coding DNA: TGCAGTGCTAGAGTGCTAGCGGGAGTTGGAGAGCAGTACTTC. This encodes CSARVLAGVGEQYF.